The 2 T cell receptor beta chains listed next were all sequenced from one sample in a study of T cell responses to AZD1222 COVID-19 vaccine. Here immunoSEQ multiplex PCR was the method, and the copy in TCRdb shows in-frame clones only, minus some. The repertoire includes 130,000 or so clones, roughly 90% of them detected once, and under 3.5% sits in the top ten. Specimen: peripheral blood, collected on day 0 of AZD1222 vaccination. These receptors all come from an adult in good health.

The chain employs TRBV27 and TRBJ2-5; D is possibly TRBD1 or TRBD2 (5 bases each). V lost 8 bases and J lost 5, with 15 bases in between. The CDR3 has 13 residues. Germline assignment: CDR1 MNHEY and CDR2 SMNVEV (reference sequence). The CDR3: CASGTPRKETQYF. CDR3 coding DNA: TGTGCCAGCGGGACCCCCAGAAAGGAGACCCAGTACTTC.

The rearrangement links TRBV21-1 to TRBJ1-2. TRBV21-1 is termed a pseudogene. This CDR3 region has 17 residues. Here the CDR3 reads CASSSPRAPARPDGYTF. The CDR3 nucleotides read TGTGCCAGCAGCTCCCCAAGGGCCCCTGCGCGACCAGATGGCTACACCTTC.